One and the same sample provided the 30 T cell receptor beta chains below, sequenced in a study of T cells in Graves' hyperthyroidism and ophthalmopathy. There were TCR beta CDR3 regions amplified from RNA transcripts. HTBI primers drove first-round RT-PCR of the TCR CDR3. TCRdb used MiXCR to reprocess the multiplex PCR reads, holding one entry per CDR3 protein. The table records 460,000 or so distinct CDR3 sequences, around 14% of them present only once. The source material was blood. These receptors were collected from a woman aged 18-29 years with Graves' hyperthyroidism.

This clonotype occurred a few times. The V and J genes are TRBV7-9 and TRBJ2-1, with 8 bases aligning to TRBD2. V lost 1 base and J lost 4; bases outside the gene matches: 15. This CDR3 region has 19 residues. Germline V lookup: CDR1 SEHNR, CDR2 FQNEAQ (reference sequence). This chain's CDR3 is CASSLGGDYGRVLYNEQFF. The CDR3 bases are TGTGCCAGCAGCTTAGGGGGGGACTACGGGAGGGTTTTATACAATGAGCAGTTCTTC. The complete variable domain, with remaining parts taken from reference TRBV7-9 and TRBJ2-1, reads DTGVSQNPRHKITKRGQNVTFRCDPISEHNRLYWYRQTLGQGPEFLTYFQNEAQLEKSRLLSDRFSAERPKGSFSTLEIQRTEQGDSAMYLCASSLGGDYGRVLYNEQFFGPGTRLTVL.

Only a few counts were recorded for this clonotype. The rearrangement links TRBV29-1 to TRBJ1-5, with 9 bases aligning to TRBD1. Germline V gives CDR1 SQVTM, CDR2 ANQGSEA. With 6 bases clipped from V and 2 bases from J, the junction kept 5 bases outside the gene matches. This CDR3 has 14 amino acids. The chain's CDR3 is CSVLQGAGNQPQHF. CDR3 in DNA: TGCAGCGTGCTACAGGGGGCGGGCAATCAGCCCCAGCATTTT.

The sample holds many counts of this clonotype. The chain carries TRBV29-1 and TRBJ2-7, with 11 bases that match TRBD1. This CDR3 has 13 residues. The germline gives CDR1 SQVTM, CDR2 ANQGSEA. V lost 7 bases and J lost 3; bases outside the gene matches: 5. CDR3 protein: CSAGQGASYEQYF. CDR3 nucleotides: TGCAGCGCCGGACAGGGGGCAAGCTACGAGCAGTACTTC.

The rearrangement links TRBV7-9 to TRBJ1-6; tentatively, D is TRBD1 (6 bases). V shed 5 bases and J shed 11 bases, with 19 bases lying between them. This CDR3 has 15 amino acids. The germline V gene encodes CDR1 SEHNR and CDR2 FQNEAQ (reference sequence). DNA for the CDR3: TGTGCCAGCAGCCGGGACTTCTCGGAGGGGGCACCCCTCCACTTT. Protein sequence: CASSRDFSEGAPLHF. The whole variable domain, filled in from reference TRBV7-9 and TRBJ1-6, reads DTGVSQNPRHKITKRGQNVTFRCDPISEHNRLYWYRQTLGQGPEFLTYFQNEAQLEKSRLLSDRFSAERPKGSFSTLEIQRTEQGDSAMYLCASSRDFSEGAPLHFGNGTRLTVT.

This clonotype was observed many times. The chain couples TRBV12-3 or TRBV12-4 to TRBJ1-2, with 7 bases identical to TRBD1. The CDR3 extends over 15 amino acids. V lost 2 bases and J lost 4; bases outside the gene matches: 7. CDR3 sequence: CASSLLTGTAYGYTF. In DNA form, the CDR3 reads TGTGCCAGCAGTTTATTAACCGGGACAGCCTATGGCTACACCTTC.

This clonotype was picked up many times. The chain combines TRBV5-8 with TRBJ1-2; D is uncertain. CDR1 and CDR2 from the germline V gene are SGHTS and YDEGEE. The CDR3 totals 14 residues. V lost 2 bases, J lost 4 bases, and 12 bases lay in between. Here the CDR3 DNA reads TGTGCCAGCAGCTTCTCAAGCTGGGGCTATGGCTACACCTTC. Its protein is CASSFSSWGYGYTF. The full variable domain, its missing parts supplied by reference TRBV5-8 and TRBJ1-2, is EAGVTQSPTHLIKTRGQQATLRCSPISGHTSVYWYQQALGLGLQFLLWYDEGEERNRGNFPPRFSGRQFPNYSSELNVNALELEDSALYLCASSFSSWGYGYTFGSGTRLTVV.

This clonotype was observed at least ten times. This sequence joins TRBV11-2 and TRBJ1-5; tentatively, D is TRBD1 (5 bases). The CDR3 length is 15 residues. V was cut by 4 bases and J by 3 bases, with 13 bases left in between. Germline CDR1 SGHAT, CDR2 FQNNGV. Written as DNA, the CDR3 is TGTGCCAGCAGCTCGTTGGGGGGGATCAATCAGCCCCAGCATTTT. Amino acid sequence: CASSSLGGINQPQHF.

This clonotype has only a few counts. V usage is TRBV3-1 and J usage is TRBJ2-5, with D tentatively TRBD1 (6 bases). The CDR3 runs 10 residues. Germline V gene lookup returns CDR1 LGHDT and CDR2 YNNKEL (reference sequence). CDR3 nucleotides: TGTGCGGCAGGGGTACAGACCCAGTACTTC. Translation: CAAGVQTQYF.

This clonotype was picked up many times. This rearrangement joins TRBV7-9 to TRBJ1-2, with D unresolved. Germline CDR1 and CDR2: SEHNR and FQNEAQ (reference sequence). V gave up 1 base and J gave up 6 bases, with 9 bases separating them. This CDR3 has 13 residues. CDR3: CASSLGGGNGYTF. The CDR3 nucleotides are TGTGCCAGCAGCTTAGGGGGAGGGAATGGCTACACCTTC.

This clonotype was recorded once. The rearrangement joins TRBV20-1 to TRBJ2-2; 9 positions agree with TRBD2. Germline values: CDR1 DFQATT, CDR2 SNEGSKA (reference sequence). Trimming at V came to 5 bases and at J to 4 bases, leaving 5 bases not matched to a gene. CDR3 length: 14 amino acids. The CDR3 sequence: CSAQSGRFTGELFF. The DNA for the CDR3 is TGCAGTGCTCAAAGCGGGAGGTTCACCGGGGAGCTGTTTTTT.

About this clonotype: A read error may explain this, as a much larger clone is one base away. The gene calls are TRBV14 and TRBJ2-1; D is unresolved. This CDR3 region has 15 residues. Germline V CDR1 and CDR2: SGHDN, FVKESK. CDR3 DNA: TGTGCCAGCAGCCAAGAGCCGCGCCACTACAATGAGCGGTTCTTC. This encodes CASSQEPRHYNERFF. Supplemented by reference TRBV14 and TRBJ2-1, the full variable domain reads EAGVTQFPSHSVIEKGQTVTLRCDPISGHDNLYWYRRVMGKEIKFLLHFVKESKQDESGMPNNRFLAERTGGTYSTLKVQPAELEDSGVYFCASSQEPRHYNERFFGPGTRLTVL.

This clonotype was recorded at least ten times. The chain carries TRBV5-8 and TRBJ1-4; D is undetermined. The CDR3 is made up of 15 amino acids. V was cut by 3 bases and J by 0 bases, with 9 bases left in between. Per the germline V gene, CDR1 is SGHTS and CDR2 is YDEGEE. The CDR3 DNA follows: TGTGCCAGCAGCTCCCCAAGCTCAACTAATGAAAAACTGTTTTTT. It translates to CASSSPSSTNEKLFF.

The chain employs TRBV7-9 and TRBJ1-3; 10 nucleotides match TRBD1. This CDR3 is built from 16 residues. Trimming removed 5 bases from V and 3 bases from J; junction bases left unmatched: 7. In germline, CDR1 is SEHNR, CDR2 FQNEAQ (reference sequence). The CDR3 coding sequence is TGTGCCAGCAGCCCCCGGGACAGGGGACTTGGAAACACCATATATTTT. This sequence encodes CASSPRDRGLGNTIYF.

In this sample, this clonotype turned up a few times. The DNA of the CDR3 is TGCAGTGCTAGACGGGTAGCGGGAGGGCCTGGCAATGAGCAGTTCTTC. Protein sequence: CSARRVAGGPGNEQFF. The rearrangement joins TRBV20-1 to TRBJ2-1; 11 positions match TRBD2. The germline CDR1 and CDR2 sequences are DFQATT and SNEGSKA (reference sequence). Unmatched junction bases numbered 9, after V lost 2 bases and J lost 6 bases. The CDR3 runs to 16 residues.

The CDR3 loop is CASRRALAADNEQFF. In nucleotides, the CDR3 is TGTGCCAGCAGAAGGGCACTAGCGGCCGACAATGAGCAGTTCTTC. The rearrangement uses TRBV6-1 and TRBJ2-1, with 8 bases matching TRBD2. V trimming: 6 bases; J trimming: 5 bases; junction bases outside the gene matches: 9. Germline CDR1 MNHNS, CDR2 SASEGT. The CDR3 has 15 amino acids.

This clonotype was seen a few times. V usage is TRBV25-1 and J usage is TRBJ2-2; D is possibly TRBD1 (6 bases). CDR3 length: 16 residues. V was cut by 1 base and J by 5 bases, with 14 bases left in between. CDR1 and CDR2 (germline): MGHDK, SYGVNS. The CDR3 DNA sequence: TGTGCCAGCAGTGAATGGGACGGGACACCGACCGGGGAGCTGTTTTTT. This encodes CASSEWDGTPTGELFF.

This chain uses TRBV19 with TRBJ1-5; 8 nucleotides line up with TRBD1. From germline, CDR1 is LNHDA and CDR2 SQIVND (reference sequence). V gave up 7 bases and J gave up 7 bases; unmatched junction bases: 15. The CDR3 spans 16 residues. As DNA, the CDR3 is TGTGCCAGTACCTCAGGAGACAGGGGAGTAAACCAGCCCCAGCATTTT. Protein product: CASTSGDRGVNQPQHF.

The chain uses TRBV12-3 or TRBV12-4 and TRBJ2-2; TRBD1 aligns across 7 bases. V trimming: 4 bases; J trimming: 4 bases; junction bases outside the gene matches: 9. This CDR3 is built from 16 residues. CDR3 protein: CASSSTTGISTGELFF. In nucleotides, the CDR3 is TGTGCCAGCAGTTCGACGACAGGGATAAGCACCGGGGAGCTGTTTTTT.

The chain has TRBV12-3 or TRBV12-4 and TRBJ2-2; a weak D match, TRBD2 (6 bases). V gave up 6 bases and J gave up 1 base, with 12 bases separating them. This CDR3 is built from 15 residues. The CDR3 nucleotides read TGTGCCAGCAGCGGGGGAGGCCAGAACACCGGGGAGCTGTTTTTT. It translates to CASSGGGQNTGELFF.

This clonotype was found many times. The V call is TRBV27, the J call TRBJ2-7, with D perhaps TRBD1 (6 bases). Germline CDR1 reads MNHEY; CDR2 reads SMNVEV (reference sequence). This CDR3 comprises 14 residues. Trimming pared 5 bases from V and 3 bases from J, leaving 14 bases between. DNA of the CDR3: TGTGCCAGCAGTGTCGATAGGACAGACTACGAGCAGTACGTC. It specifies CASSVDRTDYEQYV.

This clonotype showed up many times. For the CDR3, the DNA is TGTGCCAGTAGCCGACAGGGAGAAAAGCATGGCTACACCTTC. This gives the protein CASSRQGEKHGYTF. V gene TRBV19 combines with J gene TRBJ1-2, with TRBD1 identical over 7 bases. The CDR3 runs 14 residues. Germline V CDR1 and CDR2: LNHDA, SQIVND (reference sequence). J gave up 6 bases and V 6 bases, and 10 bases lay outside the gene matches. Supplemented by reference TRBV19 and TRBJ1-2, the full variable domain reads DGGITQSPKYLFRKEGQNVTLSCEQNLNHDAMYWYRQDPGQGLRLIYYSQIVNDFQKGDIAEGYSVSREKKESFPLTVTSAQKNPTAFYLCASSRQGEKHGYTFGSGTRLTVV.

This clonotype was counted a few times. The CDR3 DNA reads TGTGCCACCTCAACTAGCGGGGACTACGAGCAGTACTTC. Its protein product is CATSTSGDYEQYF. This sequence joins TRBV24-1 and TRBJ2-7, with TRBD2 identical over 10 bases. The CDR3 sequence is 13 residues long. CDR1 and CDR2 from the germline V gene are KGHDR and SFDVKD. The ends lost 9 bases at V and 3 bases at J; junction bases unmatched: 4.

This clonotype was counted between two and nine times. V usage is TRBV4-2 and J usage is TRBJ1-5; D call uncertain. The V end lost 0 bases, the J end lost 4 bases, and 4 bases lay between the germline ends. This CDR3 spans 13 amino acids. Germline values: CDR1 LGHNA, CDR2 YNFKEQ. Written as DNA, the CDR3 is TGTGCCAGCAGCCAAGATCAAAATCAGCCCCAGCATTTT. Its translation is CASSQDQNQPQHF.

In this sample, this clonotype turned up many times. V is TRBV12-3 or TRBV12-4 and J is TRBJ1-3; D uncertain. V gave up 8 bases and J gave up 4 bases, with 15 bases separating them. The CDR3 is made up of 14 amino acids. CDR3 DNA: TGTGCCAGCTTAAAAGGGTCATTCGGAAACACCATATATTTT. Its translation: CASLKGSFGNTIYF.

This clonotype was recorded many times. The chain employs TRBV11-2 and TRBJ2-1; 8 bases line up with TRBD1. Germline assignment: CDR1 SGHAT and CDR2 FQNNGV. CDR3 length: 14 amino acids. Trimming removed 5 bases from V and 9 bases from J; junction bases left unmatched: 9. The CDR3 DNA sequence: TGTGCCAGCAGCGCAAGGACAGGGTATCCTGAGCAGTTCTTC. It is translated as CASSARTGYPEQFF.

This clonotype occurred many times. This chain uses TRBV20-1 with TRBJ2-5; unclear D gene. This CDR3 region has 14 residues. The germline gives CDR1 DFQATT, CDR2 SNEGSKA (reference sequence). V lost 6 bases, J lost 4 bases, and 18 bases lay in between. CDR3 bases: TGCAGTGCCCCCCGGCAAGCATTGCGAGAGACCCAGTACTTC. Translated, it gives CSAPRQALRETQYF.

The table lists this clonotype with many counts. The rearrangement joins TRBV5-1 to TRBJ1-2; D unresolved. Germline CDR1 is SGHRS and CDR2 is YFSETQ. There are 12 residues in the CDR3. Deletions cut 0 bases from V and 8 bases from J, with 8 bases between. The CDR3 loop reads CASSLAVGGYTF. Here the CDR3 DNA reads TGCGCCAGCAGCTTGGCCGTCGGGGGCTACACCTTC.

This chain joins TRBV7-2 and TRBJ2-1, with TRBD2 matching over 10 bases. CDR3 length: 17 residues. The J segment lost 1 base and the V segment lost 3 bases, leaving 6 bases of the junction unmatched. Germline V CDR1 and CDR2: SGHTA, FQGNSA. The CDR3, as DNA: TGTGCCAGCAGCTTGCTTACTAGCGGGATATCCTACAATGAGCAGTTCTTC. It yields the protein CASSLLTSGISYNEQFF.

This clonotype has just a few counts. J is TRBJ1-5 and V is TRBV19, with 8 bases lining up with TRBD1. J was trimmed by 10 bases and V by 3 bases; bases with no gene match: 5. CDR1 is LNHDA and CDR2 is SQIVND in the germline V gene (reference sequence). This CDR3 contains 13 residues. CDR3 region: CASSIGTGPPQHF. CDR3 DNA: TGTGCCAGTAGTATCGGGACAGGCCCCCCCCAGCATTTT.

This rearrangement joins TRBV6-1 to TRBJ2-7, with 9 bases that match TRBD1. Germline V gene sequence: CDR1 MNHNS, CDR2 SASEGT. V gave up 6 bases and J gave up 5 bases; unmatched junction bases: 8. The CDR3 is made up of 14 amino acids. CDR3 loop: CASRRGQGSNEQYV. The CDR3 coding sequence is TGTGCCAGCAGACGTGGACAGGGGAGCAACGAGCAGTACGTC.